The 27 T cell receptor beta chains given below trace back to one sample, sequenced in a study of beta chain features in type 1 diabetes. Study-wide points: Across all four CD4+ subsets, people with type 1 diabetes showed modestly shorter TCRB CDR3s.

Sequenced material consisted of expressed TCRB transcripts (all of the isolated RNA was reverse transcribed). Clones were sequenced by immunoSEQ multiplex PCR, and TCRdb holds only the in-frame ones, with some missing. Among about 740,000 clones, under 15% were seen once, and the ten largest hold approximately 0.022%. The antigens for these receptors are not known. Sequencing input: naive CD4+ T cells from blood. These receptors all stem from a man younger than 35 with type 1 diabetes.

The chain joins TRBV30 to TRBJ2-6; maybe TRBD2 (6 bases). CDR3 size: 16 residues. The germline gives CDR1 GTSNPN, CDR2 SVGIG (reference sequence). V was pared by 3 bases and J by 0 bases, with 12 bases between. The CDR3 loop reads CAWRMAGSSGANVLTF. Here the CDR3 DNA reads TGTGCCTGGAGAATGGCCGGGAGCTCTGGGGCCAACGTCCTGACTTTC.

V is TRBV5-1 and J is TRBJ1-1; D is uncertain. Trimming stripped 2 bases from V and 2 bases from J, with 10 bases between. CDR3 size: 14 residues. In germline, CDR1 is SGHRS, CDR2 YFSETQ. CDR3 region: CASSFRTDNTEAFF. The DNA for the CDR3 is TGCGCCAGCAGCTTCCGGACGGATAACACTGAAGCTTTCTTT.

The table lists this clone with a few counts. The rearrangement joins TRBV30 to TRBJ1-5; D call uncertain. Germline values: CDR1 GTSNPN, CDR2 SVGIG (reference sequence). This CDR3 comprises 14 residues. The germline V and J ends were trimmed by 0 bases and 4 bases, with 10 bases remaining between them. CDR3 sequence reads: CAWSVRFRNQPQHF. CDR3 in DNA: TGTGCCTGGAGTGTGAGGTTTCGGAATCAGCCCCAGCATTTT.

The chain employs TRBV7-7 and TRBJ2-7; D is ambiguous. V was clipped by 5 bases and J by 2 bases, with 7 bases between them. Germline values: CDR1 SSHAT, CDR2 FNYEAQ (reference sequence). The CDR3 is 12 amino acids. The CDR3 loop reads CASSPDTYEQYF. DNA for the CDR3: TGTGCCAGCAGCCCCGACACCTACGAGCAGTACTTC.

The chain combines TRBV11-2 with TRBJ2-1; tentative D call: TRBD1 (5 bases). Germline V CDR1 and CDR2: SGHAT, FQNNGV. There are 18 residues in the CDR3. V was trimmed by 3 bases and J by 2 bases, leaving 20 bases between them. This CDR3 is CASSFRGRASGAYNEQFF. In DNA, the CDR3 is TGTGCCAGCAGCTTTAGGGGTCGGGCTTCGGGCGCCTACAATGAGCAGTTCTTC. The full variable domain, rest sourced from reference TRBV11-2 and TRBJ2-1, is EAGVAQSPRYKIIEKRQSVAFWCNPISGHATLYWYQQILGQGPKLLIQFQNNGVVDDSQLPKDRFSAERLKGVDSTLKIQPAKLEDSAVYLCASSFRGRASGAYNEQFFGPGTRLTVL.

This clone occurred a few times. The V call is TRBV18, the J call TRBJ1-1; 7 nucleotides align to TRBD1. Trimming took 4 bases from V and 3 from J; bases not matched to a gene: 8. The CDR3 loop spans 15 amino acids. Per the germline V gene, CDR1 is KGHSH and CDR2 is LQKENI. The CDR3 reads CASSLKTGLDTEAFF. The CDR3 DNA reads as TGTGCCAGCTCACTCAAGACAGGGTTGGACACTGAAGCTTTCTTT.

As for this clone: The DNA is omitted, as the CDR3 cannot be located on it reliably, and the CDR3 follows TCRdb's listing. This chain connects TRBV21-1 to TRBJ2-1; the D call TRBD1 from the table was never checked on the DNA. TRBV21-1 is reported as a pseudogene. From its first to its last residue, the CDR3 has 16 amino acids. The CDR3 sequence is CASSKVGQGSYNEQFF.

This clone came up a few times. The V and J genes are TRBV6-1 and TRBJ2-7; D unresolved. The CDR3 spans 11 residues. CDR1 and CDR2 from the germline V gene are MNHNS and SASEGT. Trimming removed 8 bases from V and 5 bases from J, with 10 bases in between. CDR3 in amino acids: CASSSWDEQYF. As DNA, the CDR3 is TGTGCCAGCTCCAGTTGGGACGAGCAGTACTTC.

In DNA, the CDR3 is TGTGCCATCAGGGGGACAGAGAATTCCTACAATGAGCAGTTCTTC. Residues: CAIRGTENSYNEQFF. The rearrangement uses TRBV10-3 and TRBJ2-1; 7 nucleotides line up with TRBD1. This CDR3 is 15 amino acids long. V dropped 6 bases and J dropped 1; count of bases not matched to a gene: 6. Germline CDR1 is ENHRY and CDR2 is SYGVKD.

The table lists this clone with a few counts. The chain couples TRBV6-6 to TRBJ1-2; 8 nucleotides align to TRBD1. The germline gives CDR1 MNHNY, CDR2 SVGAGI (reference sequence). V gave up 4 bases and J gave up 5 bases; unmatched junction bases: 12. The CDR3 is 16 amino acids. The CDR3 loop is CASSSDQTGVFYGYTF. The CDR3 DNA is TGTGCCAGCAGTTCGGACCAGACAGGGGTATTTTATGGCTACACCTTC.

The V and J genes are TRBV18 and TRBJ2-7, with TRBD1 matching over 8 bases. The length of the CDR3 is 14 residues. Germline V CDR1 and CDR2: KGHSH, LQKENI. V was clipped by 4 bases and J by 3 bases; unmatched bases: 5. CDR3 coding DNA: TGTGCCAGCTCACGGGGACAGGACTTCTACGAGCAGTACTTC. This codes for CASSRGQDFYEQYF.

CDR3 coding DNA: TGTGCCAGCAGTCCCTGGGATTTCCCAGCCTACGAGCAGTACTTC. It codes for CASSPWDFPAYEQYF. The chain is built from TRBV9 and TRBJ2-7, with D hard to call. Germline V gives CDR1 SGDLS, CDR2 YYNGEE. This CDR3 has 15 amino acids. The V gene lost 5 bases and the J gene lost 2 bases, with 17 bases spanning the gap.

A note on this clone: The same CDR3 is also encoded by other DNA sequences in this sample. The gene calls are TRBV28 and TRBJ2-1; tentatively, D is TRBD1 (5 bases). Germline V gives CDR1 MDHEN, CDR2 SYDVKM. Trimming pared 3 bases from V and 8 bases from J, leaving 8 bases between. The CDR3 is made up of 12 amino acids. The DNA of the CDR3 is TGTGCCAGCAGTTTGCAGGGCTATGAGCAGTTCTTC. Translating it yields CASSLQGYEQFF.

The genes are TRBV6-6 and TRBJ2-7; D ambiguous. Looked up from germline, CDR1 is MNHNY and CDR2 is SVGAGI (reference sequence). There are 16 residues in the CDR3. V shed 6 bases and J shed 3 bases, with 21 bases lying between them. CDR3 amino acids: CASSLLAIPRNYEQYF. In DNA form, the CDR3 reads TGTGCCAGCAGCCTACTCGCCATTCCCCGCAACTACGAGCAGTACTTC.

This clone has a handful of counts. The chain joins TRBV14 to TRBJ1-1, with D perhaps matching TRBD1 (5 bases). Germline V gene lookup returns CDR1 SGHDN and CDR2 FVKESK. V lost 3 bases, J lost 5 bases, and 13 bases lay in between. The CDR3 contains 14 residues. The DNA of the CDR3 is TGTGCCAGCAGCCACCAGGGTGGTTGGACTGAAGCTTTCTTT. Its protein is CASSHQGGWTEAFF.

This clone was counted only a few times. This sequence joins TRBV29-1 and TRBJ1-2; D is possibly TRBD1 (6 bases). V shed 4 bases and J shed 4 bases, with 10 bases lying between them. CDR1 and CDR2 from the germline V gene are SQVTM and ANQGSEA. This CDR3 has 12 amino acids. CDR3 region: CSVGDTGYGYTF. CDR3 sequence (DNA): TGCAGCGTTGGGGACACGGGCTATGGCTACACCTTC.

The gene calls are TRBV30 and TRBJ1-1; D gene ambiguous. V was cut by 2 bases and J by 4 bases, with 14 bases left in between. CDR1 is GTSNPN, CDR2 SVGIG, per germline (reference sequence). This CDR3 region has 14 residues. CDR3 residues: CAWSRSFSTTEAFF. DNA for the CDR3: TGTGCCTGGAGTCGGTCGTTCAGTACCACTGAAGCTTTCTTT.

The chain links TRBV7-9 to TRBJ1-2, with D uncertain. Per the germline V gene, CDR1 is SEHNR and CDR2 is FQNEAQ (reference sequence). V was clipped by 5 bases and J by 4 bases, with 5 bases between them. The CDR3 spans 11 residues. As DNA, the CDR3 is TGTGCCAGCAGCCAAGTCTATGGCTACACCTTC. Protein product: CASSQVYGYTF.

A few counts support this clone. This chain links TRBV5-6 with TRBJ1-2, with D unresolved. Germline V CDR1 and CDR2: SGHDT, YYEEEE. The CDR3 extends over 11 amino acids. Trimming stripped 4 bases from V and 13 bases from J, with 14 bases between. The CDR3 DNA is TGTGCCAGCAGCCTACCTGGGGTCTGCACCTTC. This sequence encodes CASSLPGVCTF.

Regarding this clone: The identical CDR3 is also encoded by other nucleotide sequences in the sample. The chain carries TRBV18 and TRBJ2-7, with 8 bases that match TRBD1. V trimming: 3 bases; J trimming: 0 bases; junction bases outside the gene matches: 1. Looked up from germline, CDR1 is KGHSH and CDR2 is LQKENI. The CDR3 extends over 14 amino acids. CDR3 sequence reads: CASSPGTGSYEQYF. The DNA for the CDR3 is TGTGCCAGCTCACCTGGGACAGGCTCCTACGAGCAGTACTTC.

The rearrangement joins TRBV10-3 to TRBJ2-7, with TRBD1 matching over 7 bases. The germline CDR1 and CDR2 sequences are ENHRY and SYGVKD. Losses at the gene ends were 8 bases for V and 1 base for J; bases not matched to a gene: 5. The CDR3 sequence is 13 residues long. CDR3 amino acids: CAIGDSTSYEQYF. In DNA, the CDR3 is TGTGCCATCGGGGACAGTACATCCTACGAGCAGTACTTC.

The table lists this clone with a few counts. The chain has TRBV30 and TRBJ2-1, with 13 nucleotides matching TRBD2. V shed 2 bases and J 8 bases; nucleotides not matched to a gene: 15. Germline V gives CDR1 GTSNPN, CDR2 SVGIG (reference sequence). This CDR3 contains 18 residues. This chain's CDR3 is CAWSIGVTSGGTPDEQFF. CDR3 sequence (DNA): TGTGCCTGGAGTATCGGGGTGACTAGCGGGGGGACCCCCGATGAGCAGTTCTTC.

The genes are TRBV4-1 and TRBJ2-5; no clear D gene. Germline V CDR1 and CDR2: MGHRA, YSYEKL. There are 13 residues in the CDR3. V was clipped by 5 bases and J by 3 bases, with 10 bases between them. CDR3 residues: CASSAGSEETQYF. In DNA, the CDR3 is TGCGCCAGCAGCGCCGGGTCGGAAGAGACCCAGTACTTC.

This clone was found a few times. This sequence joins TRBV15 and TRBJ2-3; D gene uncertain. CDR1 is LNHNV and CDR2 is YYDKDF in the germline V gene (reference sequence). V was clipped by 0 bases and J by 0 bases, with 16 bases between them. This CDR3 contains 18 residues. CDR3 nucleotide sequence: TGTGCCACCAGCAGAGATCGATCAGACGGCCCCAGCACAGATACGCAGTATTTT. Its translation is CATSRDRSDGPSTDTQYF.

A few counts support this clone. One end of the junction is discordant with germline, which a read error may explain. The rearrangement joins TRBV7-7 to TRBJ2-1; D may match TRBD1 or TRBD2 (6 bases each). CDR3 length: 16 residues. CDR1 SSHAT and CDR2 FNYEAQ come from the germline V gene (reference sequence). CDR3 loop: CASSLDPGARYNEQFF. CDR3 DNA sequence: TGTGCTAGCAGCTTAGACCCGGGGGCCCGGTACAATGAGCAGTTCTTC.

The rearrangement uses TRBV30 and TRBJ2-5; no reliable D call. V was trimmed by 0 bases and J by 5 bases, leaving 7 bases between them. Per germline, CDR1 GTSNPN and CDR2 SVGIG (reference sequence). CDR3 size: 12 residues. CDR3 DNA: TGTGCCTGGAGTGTAGTTGCGGAGACCCAGTACTTC. It translates to CAWSVVAETQYF.

The chain uses TRBV7-3 and TRBJ2-7, with TRBD1 matching over 11 bases. Losses at the gene ends were 4 bases for V and 6 bases for J; bases not matched to a gene: 2. The CDR3 totals 13 residues. The V gene's germline CDR1 is SGHTA and CDR2 FQGTGA. The CDR3 is CASSYGTGGEQYF. CDR3 DNA sequence: TGTGCCAGCAGCTACGGGACAGGGGGCGAGCAGTACTTC.